The text below deals with one T cell receptor beta chain. Trimming shortened V by 2 bases and J by 2 bases, and 11 bases separated the two germline ends. This CDR3 has 14 residues. CDR1 is SGHRS, CDR2 YFSETQ, per germline. This sample was taken from a study of T cell responses to AZD1222 COVID-19 vaccine. TCRdb's table, derived via immunoSEQ multiplex PCR, lists solely in-frame clones and lacks some. This table has tens of thousands of clones, approximately 86% appearing once. The starting material was peripheral blood, obtained 28 days after the second AZD1222 dose. The chain has TRBV5-1 and TRBJ2-7; TRBD1 or TRBD2 may be the D gene (5 bases each). The TCR originated in an adult who received the AZD1222 COVID-19 vaccine. The CDR3: CASSFTGTTYEQYF. The CDR3 nucleotides are TGCGCCAGCAGCTTTACGGGGACCACCTACGAGCAGTACTTC.